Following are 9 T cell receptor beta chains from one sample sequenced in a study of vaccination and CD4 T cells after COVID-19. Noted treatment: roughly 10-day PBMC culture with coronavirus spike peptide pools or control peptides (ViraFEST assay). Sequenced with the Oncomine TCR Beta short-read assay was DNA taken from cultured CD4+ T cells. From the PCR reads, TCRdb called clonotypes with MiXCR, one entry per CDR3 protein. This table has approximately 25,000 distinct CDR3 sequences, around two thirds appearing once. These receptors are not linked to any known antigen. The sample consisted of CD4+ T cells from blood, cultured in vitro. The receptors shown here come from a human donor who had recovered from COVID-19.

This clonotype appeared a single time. Written as DNA, the CDR3 is TGTGCCAGCAGAACTGCGCTACGACAGGGACACACTGAAGCTTTCTTT. This translates into CASRTALRQGHTEAFF. This chain links TRBV6-2 or TRBV6-3 with TRBJ1-1; 7 positions agree with TRBD1. The CDR3 runs to 16 residues. Germline V lookup: CDR1 MNHEY, CDR2 SVGEGT. Trimming took 6 bases from V and 3 from J; bases not matched to a gene: 13.

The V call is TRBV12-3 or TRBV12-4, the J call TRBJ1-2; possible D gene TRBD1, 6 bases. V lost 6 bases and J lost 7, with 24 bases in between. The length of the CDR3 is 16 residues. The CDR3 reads CASREGMGGRLAGYTF. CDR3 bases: TGTGCCAGCAGGGAGGGAATGGGGGGGCGTCTGGCTGGCTACACCTTC.

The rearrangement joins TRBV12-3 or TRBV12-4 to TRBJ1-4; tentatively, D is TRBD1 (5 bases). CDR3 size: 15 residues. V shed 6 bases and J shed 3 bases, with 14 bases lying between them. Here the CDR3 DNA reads TGTGCCAGCAGACCTCTCGGGGCGTCTAATGAAAAACTGTTTTTT. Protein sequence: CASRPLGASNEKLFF.

CDR3 sequence (DNA): TGTGCCAGCAGGGGGGGGGTGGGTAATTCACCCCTCCACTTT. Its protein is CASRGGVGNSPLHF. The V and J genes are TRBV7-2 and TRBJ1-6; possibly TRBD1 for D (5 bases). Deletions cut 6 bases from V and 6 bases from J, with 12 bases between. CDR1 is SGHTA, CDR2 FQGNSA, per germline. CDR3 length: 14 amino acids.

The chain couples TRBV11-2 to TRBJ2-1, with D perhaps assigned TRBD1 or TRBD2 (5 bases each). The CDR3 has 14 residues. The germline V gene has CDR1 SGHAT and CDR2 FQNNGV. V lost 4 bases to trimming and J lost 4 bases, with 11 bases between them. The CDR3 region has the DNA TGTGCCAGCAGCTCCGTGGGGACGTACAATGAGCAGTTCTTC. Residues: CASSSVGTYNEQFF.

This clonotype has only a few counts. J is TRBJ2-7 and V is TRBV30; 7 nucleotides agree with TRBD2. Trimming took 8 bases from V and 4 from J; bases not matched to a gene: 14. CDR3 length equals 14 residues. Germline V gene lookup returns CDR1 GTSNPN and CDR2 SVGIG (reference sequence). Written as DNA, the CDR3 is TGTGCCGGAGGGGTATGGCGGGGGATTTACGAGCAGTACTTC. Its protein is CAGGVWRGIYEQYF.

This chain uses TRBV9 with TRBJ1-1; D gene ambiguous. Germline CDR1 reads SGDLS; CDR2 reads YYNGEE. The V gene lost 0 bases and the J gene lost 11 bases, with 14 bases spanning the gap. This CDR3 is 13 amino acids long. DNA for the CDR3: TGTGCCAGCAGCGTAGCTACGGGTCGGACGGCTTTCTTT. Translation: CASSVATGRTAFF.

The CDR3 bases are TGTGCCACCCAGGGACAGGGGAACGAGCAGTACTTC. Protein: CATQGQGNEQYF. The chain recombines TRBV10-3 with TRBJ2-7; 10 nucleotides align to TRBD1. V lost 10 bases and J lost 5; bases outside the gene matches: 5. This CDR3 contains 12 residues. Per germline, CDR1 ENHRY and CDR2 SYGVKD.

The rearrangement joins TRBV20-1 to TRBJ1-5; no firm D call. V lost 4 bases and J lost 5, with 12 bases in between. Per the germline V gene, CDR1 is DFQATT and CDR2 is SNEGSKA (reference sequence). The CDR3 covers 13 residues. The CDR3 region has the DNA TGCAGTGCTATCGCTGTGAAGCATCAGCCCCAGCATTTT. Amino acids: CSAIAVKHQPQHF.